This T cell receptor (beta chain) is from a study of T cell clones after liver transplantation. Overall study: Immunosuppression withdrawal was tried within 2 years after liver transplantation in this trial. Study outcomes and limitations: In most of the 8 subjects, circulating graft-donor-reactive CD4 TCRbeta sequences fell significantly after transplant.

In the case of this clone: Its antigen remains unknown.

From germline, CDR1 is MDHEN and CDR2 SYDVKM. The CDR3 runs 12 residues. The V and J ends lost 2 bases and 13 bases respectively, with 14 bases between them. Here immunoSEQ multiplex PCR was the method, and the copy in TCRdb shows in-frame clones only, minus some. The table lists 99,000 or so clones, roughly 80% of them singletons. The receptor comes from a human donor who received a liver transplant. The chain uses TRBV28 and TRBJ1-2, with TRBD1 as a possible D gene (5 bases). The sequences come from CD4+ T cells from blood, collected before liver transplant. The CDR3 sequence: CASSLSLGTFTF. The CDR3 nucleotides are TGTGCCAGCAGTTTAAGTCTAGGGACTTTCACCTTC.